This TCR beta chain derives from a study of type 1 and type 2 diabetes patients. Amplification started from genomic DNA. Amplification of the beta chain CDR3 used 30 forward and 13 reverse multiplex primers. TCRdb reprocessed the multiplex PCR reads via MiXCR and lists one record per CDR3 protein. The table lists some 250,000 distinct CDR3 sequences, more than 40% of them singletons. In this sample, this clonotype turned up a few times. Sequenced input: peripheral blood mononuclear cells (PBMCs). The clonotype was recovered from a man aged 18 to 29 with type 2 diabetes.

CDR3 region: CASSLSGQGSPLSYEQYF. In DNA form, the CDR3 reads TGCGCCAGCAGCCTTTCGGGACAGGGGTCCCCCCTCTCCTACGAGCAGTACTTC. The V call is TRBV4-1, the J call TRBJ2-7; 10 positions match TRBD1. Germline trimming cut 4 bases from V and 0 bases from J; bases unmatched to any gene: 12. This CDR3 contains 18 residues. Germline V lookup: CDR1 MGHRA, CDR2 YSYEKL.